These 32 T cell receptor beta chains were all obtained from the same sample, sequenced in a study of T cell changes during pregnancy in multiple sclerosis. Assay: immunoSEQ multiplex PCR; the TCRdb copy retains only in-frame clones and omits some. In the table there are 100,000 to 150,000 clones, 90% to 95% of which are singletons. Source: peripheral blood, taken before pregnancy. These receptors all come from a female donor with multiple sclerosis, enrolled in a pregnancy study.

The chain uses TRBV18 and TRBJ2-3, with 14 bases that match TRBD2. Germline CDR1 reads KGHSH; CDR2 reads LQKENI. V lost 4 bases, J lost 0 bases, and 12 bases stayed unmatched. The length of the CDR3 is 20 residues. The CDR3 bases are TGTGCCAGCTCACGCCGTCATACGGGACTAGCGGGAGCTAGCACAGATACGCAGTATTTT. It translates to CASSRRHTGLAGASTDTQYF. The full variable domain, completed using reference TRBV18 and TRBJ2-3, is NAGVMQNPRHLVRRRGQEARLRCSPMKGHSHVYWYRQLPEEGLKFMVYLQKENIIDESGMPKERFSAEFPKEGPSILRIQQVVRGDSAAYFCASSRRHTGLAGASTDTQYFGPGTRLTVL.

A few counts support this clone. J is TRBJ1-2 and V is TRBV30; D unresolved. The CDR3 consists of 12 residues. The V gene lost 0 bases and the J gene lost 5 bases, with 7 bases spanning the gap. Germline loops: CDR1 GTSNPN, CDR2 SVGIG (reference sequence). The CDR3 nucleotides are TGTGCCTGGAGTGTAACGGAGTATGGCTACACCTTC. It specifies CAWSVTEYGYTF.

V and J are TRBV6-1 and TRBJ2-2, with a weak D call TRBD2 (7 bases). CDR1 is MNHNS, CDR2 SASEGT, per germline. CDR3 length: 13 residues. DNA of the CDR3: TGTGGGGGGGGCAGGGCCGGTGGTGGGGAGCTGTTTTTT. Protein sequence: CGGGRAGGGELFF.

This chain links TRBV2 with TRBJ1-1, with TRBD1 matching over 9 bases. Germline lookup yields CDR1 SNHLY and CDR2 FYNNEI. The CDR3 has 14 residues. V trimming: 4 bases; J trimming: 6 bases; junction bases outside the gene matches: 6. CDR3 nucleotides: TGTGCCAGCAGTGCGTTACAGGGGGCATCTGAAGCTTTCTTT. Protein product: CASSALQGASEAFF.

V usage is TRBV19 and J usage is TRBJ2-1; TRBD2 agrees at 14 bases. The J segment lost 1 base and the V segment lost 5 bases, leaving 13 bases of the junction unmatched. The CDR3 runs to 20 residues. Per the germline V gene, CDR1 is LNHDA and CDR2 is SQIVND (reference sequence). DNA for the CDR3: TGTGCCAGTAGTGAGGGACTAGCGGGGGCCCTCTCCCTTTCCTACAATGAGCAGTTCTTC. Its translation is CASSEGLAGALSLSYNEQFF.

V is TRBV6-6 and J is TRBJ1-2, with D hard to call. The CDR3 is 13 residues long. V lost 0 bases, J lost 3 bases, and 5 bases lay in between. The germline V gene has CDR1 MNHNY and CDR2 SVGAGI (reference sequence). Here the CDR3 DNA reads TGTGCCAGCAGTTACTCGCCAGACTATGGCTACACCTTC. The encoded protein is CASSYSPDYGYTF.

The chain combines TRBV28 with TRBJ2-7, with 7 nucleotides matching TRBD2. V shed 4 bases and J 6 bases; nucleotides not matched to a gene: 6. The CDR3 consists of 13 residues. Germline lookup yields CDR1 MDHEN and CDR2 SYDVKM. CDR3: CASSSRRGSEQYF. CDR3 nucleotide sequence: TGTGCCAGCAGTTCAAGGCGCGGGAGCGAGCAGTACTTC.

This rearrangement joins TRBV28 to TRBJ1-2; 8 nucleotides match TRBD1. The V gene end was trimmed by 3 bases and the J gene end by 2 bases; junction bases not matched to a gene: 5. The CDR3 totals 15 residues. The germline CDR1 and CDR2 sequences are MDHEN and SYDVKM. The CDR3 loop reads CASSLTGQVNYGYTF. The DNA of the CDR3 is TGTGCCAGCAGTTTGACGGGACAGGTCAACTATGGCTACACCTTC.

This clone was counted only a few times. The CDR3 DNA follows: TGTGCCAGCAGTTTCCTATCTAGCGGCGAGCAGTACTTC. As protein: CASSFLSSGEQYF. V usage is TRBV27 and J usage is TRBJ2-7, with 7 bases lining up with TRBD2. This CDR3 spans 13 amino acids. Germline CDR1 and CDR2: MNHEY and SMNVEV (reference sequence). Unmatched junction bases numbered 5, after V lost 3 bases and J lost 6 bases.

V usage is TRBV21-1 and J usage is TRBJ1-4. TRBV21-1 is deemed a pseudogene. CDR3 length equals 15 residues. Here the CDR3 DNA reads TGTGCCAGCAGCCAAGGCCGGGTCCAAAATGAAAAACTGTTTTTT. This encodes CASSQGRVQNEKLFF.

V is TRBV29-1 and J is TRBJ2-7; the D is unclear. CDR3 size: 11 residues. Deletions cut 4 bases from V and 4 bases from J, with 8 bases between. Germline values: CDR1 SQVTM, CDR2 ANQGSEA. The CDR3 spells CSVGFGYEQYF. CDR3 coding DNA: TGCAGCGTTGGATTCGGTTACGAGCAGTACTTC.

The chain couples TRBV15 to TRBJ1-1; D unresolved. Germline-derived CDR1 and CDR2 are LNHNV and YYDKDF (reference sequence). Trimming left V 8 bases short and J 0 bases short, with 10 bases between. The CDR3 loop spans 13 amino acids. In DNA, the CDR3 is TGTGCCACCGGTGCAGGCATGAACACTGAAGCTTTCTTT. This encodes CATGAGMNTEAFF.

This chain links TRBV10-3 with TRBJ2-1; D possibly corresponds to TRBD2 (6 bases). The V gene's germline CDR1 is ENHRY and CDR2 SYGVKD. The ends were cut back, 3 bases at V and 2 bases at J, with 17 bases in the middle. The CDR3 runs to 17 residues. DNA for the CDR3: TGTGCCATCAGTGACGCCCCGGGGGAGTCTACCTACAATGAGCAGTTCTTC. As protein: CAISDAPGESTYNEQFF.

This chain connects TRBV27 to TRBJ1-1; 7 bases agree with TRBD1. The germline V gene has CDR1 MNHEY and CDR2 SMNVEV (reference sequence). The CDR3 is 14 amino acids. The V segment lost 6 bases and the J segment 2 bases; nucleotides outside the gene matches: 6. The CDR3: CASRTGQPNTEAFF. DNA of the CDR3: TGTGCCAGCAGGACGGGACAGCCAAACACTGAAGCTTTCTTT.

The chain has TRBV6-1 and TRBJ2-4; the D gene is possibly TRBD1 (5 bases). Germline values: CDR1 MNHNS, CDR2 SASEGT. The CDR3 length is 16 residues. Trimming pared 3 bases from V and 0 bases from J, leaving 12 bases between. CDR3 sequence reads: CASSDRTPLAKNIQYF. CDR3 nucleotides: TGTGCCAGCAGTGATCGGACACCGCTAGCCAAAAACATTCAGTACTTC.

The chain carries TRBV21-1 and TRBJ1-6; TRBD1, as called in the table, went unchecked against the DNA. TRBV21-1 is labeled a pseudogene. CDR3 length equals 11 residues. In nucleotides, the CDR3 is TGTGTCAGCACCGACAGGGTCCCCCTCCACTTT. This codes for CVSTDRVPLHF.

DNA for the CDR3: TGTGCCTGGAGTAGGACTAGCACTCTTTACAATGAGCAGTTCTTC. Amino acids: CAWSRTSTLYNEQFF. This chain uses TRBV30 with TRBJ2-1, with 8 bases lining up with TRBD2. CDR3 length: 15 residues. Trimming at V came to 2 bases and at J to 4 bases, leaving 7 bases not matched to a gene. CDR1 and CDR2 (germline): GTSNPN, SVGIG (reference sequence).

The rearrangement joins TRBV7-9 to TRBJ1-2; unclear D gene. The CDR3 is made up of 15 amino acids. From germline, CDR1 is SEHNR and CDR2 FQNEAQ (reference sequence). V gave up 0 bases and J gave up 4 bases, with 12 bases separating them. The chain's CDR3 is CASSLALERTYGYTF. Here the CDR3 DNA reads TGTGCCAGCAGCTTAGCGTTGGAGCGAACCTATGGCTACACCTTC. The complete variable domain, with remaining parts taken from reference TRBV7-9 and TRBJ1-2, reads DTGVSQNPRHKITKRGQNVTFRCDPISEHNRLYWYRQTLGQGPEFLTYFQNEAQLEKSRLLSDRFSAERPKGSFSTLEIQRTEQGDSAMYLCASSLALERTYGYTFGSGTRLTVV.

The gene calls are TRBV6-1 and TRBJ2-1, with TRBD1 matching over 7 bases. Germline CDR1 MNHNS, CDR2 SASEGT. CDR3 length: 14 amino acids. The ends lost 6 bases at V and 3 bases at J; junction bases unmatched: 5. CDR3 bases: TGTGCCAGCAGAGGGACAGTTATCTACAATGAGCAGTTCTTC. Translated: CASRGTVIYNEQFF.

V gene TRBV19 combines with J gene TRBJ1-2, with TRBD1 matching 8 bases. Germline values: CDR1 LNHDA, CDR2 SQIVND (reference sequence). Trimming at V came to 4 bases and at J to 3 bases, leaving 7 bases not matched to a gene. This CDR3 has 15 amino acids. The CDR3, as DNA: TGTGCCAGTAGTAAAGGACAGGGTGGTTACTATGGCTACACCTTC. It translates to CASSKGQGGYYGYTF.

The chain joins TRBV6-1 to TRBJ1-5; D uncertain. The CDR3 has 15 residues. The germline CDR1 and CDR2 sequences are MNHNS and SASEGT. Deletions cut 6 bases from V and 5 bases from J, with 17 bases between. The CDR3 loop reads CASRVYEGSDQPQHF. The CDR3 region has the DNA TGTGCCAGCAGGGTTTATGAGGGCTCAGATCAGCCCCAGCATTTT.

This clone has only one observation. The V call is TRBV5-3, the J call TRBJ1-1; D remains ambiguous. TRBV5-3 has ORF status, its function being uncertain. With 7 bases removed from V and 6 bases from J, the gap between germline ends came to 10 bases. The CDR3 spans 11 residues. The CDR3, as DNA: TGTGCCAGATATAGAGGCCCTGAAGCTTTCTTT. Protein sequence: CARYRGPEAFF.

The chain links TRBV6-1 to TRBJ2-7; 10 bases are shared with TRBD1. The CDR3 has 15 amino acids. Unmatched junction bases numbered 6, after V lost 3 bases and J lost 4 bases. CDR1 is MNHNS and CDR2 is SASEGT in the germline V gene. CDR3 sequence: CASSERQGARYEQYF. CDR3 in DNA: TGTGCCAGCAGTGAGCGACAGGGGGCGAGGTACGAGCAGTACTTC.

The genes are TRBV7-2 and TRBJ2-3, with D unclear. Germline V CDR1 and CDR2: SGHTA, FQGNSA. The germline V and J ends were trimmed by 3 bases and 0 bases, with 10 bases remaining between them. There are 15 residues in the CDR3. The DNA for the CDR3 is TGTGCCAGCAGCTTTTCTGCGGCCAGCACAGATACGCAGTATTTT. Its protein product is CASSFSAASTDTQYF. Full variable domain (rest looked up from reference TRBV7-2 and TRBJ2-3): GAGVSQSPSNKVTEKGKDVELRCDPISGHTALYWYRQSLGQGLEFLIYFQGNSAPDKSGLPSDRFSAERTGGSVSTLTIQRTQQEDSAVYLCASSFSAASTDTQYFGPGTRLTVL.

This chain uses TRBV5-4 with TRBJ2-3; 9 bases are shared with TRBD2. With 0 bases clipped from V and 6 bases from J, the junction kept 8 bases outside the gene matches. CDR3 length: 16 residues. Germline V gene lookup returns CDR1 SGHNT and CDR2 YYREEE (reference sequence). DNA for the CDR3: TGTGCCAGCAGCTTGGCCGCTAGCGGGGCAACGGATACGCAGTATTTT. Its protein product is CASSLAASGATDTQYF. Combining the CDR3 with reference TRBV5-4 and TRBJ2-3 gives the whole variable domain ETGVTQSPTHLIKTRGQQVTLRCSSQSGHNTVSWYQQALGQGPQFIFQYYREEENGRGNFPPRFSGLQFPNYSSELNVNALELDDSALYLCASSLAASGATDTQYFGPGTRLTVL.

The chain is built from TRBV20-1 and TRBJ1-1; maybe TRBD1 (6 bases). The CDR3 extends over 11 amino acids. V was cut by 5 bases and J by 5 bases, with 9 bases left in between. From germline, CDR1 is DFQATT and CDR2 SNEGSKA (reference sequence). The CDR3 spells CSAAGETEAFF. DNA for the CDR3: TGCAGTGCTGCAGGGGAGACTGAAGCTTTCTTT.

The chain links TRBV2 to TRBJ2-3; 10 bases are a match to TRBD2. CDR3 length: 14 amino acids. Germline V CDR1 and CDR2: SNHLY, FYNNEI. Germline trimming cut 8 bases from V and 1 base from J; bases unmatched to any gene: 3. The CDR3 loop is CASGGTSGTDTQYF. In nucleotides, the CDR3 is TGTGCCAGCGGGGGGACTAGCGGCACAGATACGCAGTATTTT.

The rearrangement joins TRBV7-8 to TRBJ2-7, with D possibly TRBD1 on 6 matching bases. The V and J ends lost 4 bases and 0 bases respectively, with 22 bases between them. There are 18 residues in the CDR3. Germline V gene data show CDR1 as SGHVS and CDR2 as FQNEAQ. The CDR3 DNA is TGTGCCAGCAGCTCGGACAGATCAACAACACTCTACTCCTACGAGCAGTACTTC. It is translated as CASSSDRSTTLYSYEQYF.

The chain links TRBV10-3 to TRBJ1-1; TRBD1 agrees at 7 bases. The J segment lost 5 bases and the V segment lost 6 bases, leaving 6 bases of the junction unmatched. Germline CDR1 and CDR2: ENHRY and SYGVKD. The CDR3 has 13 amino acids. The chain's CDR3 is CAISATGLTEAFF. The CDR3 DNA reads TGTGCCATCAGCGCGACAGGGCTGACTGAAGCTTTCTTT.

The chain uses TRBV5-1 and TRBJ1-5; 7 bases match TRBD1. CDR1 is SGHRS and CDR2 is YFSETQ in the germline V gene. The CDR3 is 18 amino acids. V lost 4 bases and J lost 4; bases outside the gene matches: 17. DNA of the CDR3: TGCGCCAGCAGCCCACAGGGGAGAGGGTTAGGGGCTAATCAGCCCCAGCATTTT. Encoded protein: CASSPQGRGLGANQPQHF.

The J gene is TRBJ1-4, the V gene TRBV18; D is unclear. Deletions cut 3 bases from V and 6 bases from J, with 11 bases between. Germline V lookup: CDR1 KGHSH, CDR2 LQKENI. The length of the CDR3 is 14 residues. CDR3 coding DNA: TGTGCCAGCTCACCCTTGGGTGAGGATGAAAAACTGTTTTTT. Translation gives CASSPLGEDEKLFF.

V usage is TRBV6-1 and J usage is TRBJ2-3, with D tentatively TRBD1 (6 bases). Germline CDR1 and CDR2: MNHNS and SASEGT. This CDR3 contains 17 residues. The V and J ends lost 3 bases and 2 bases respectively, with 18 bases between them. The CDR3 DNA reads as TGTGCCAGCAGTGAGCTGGTCTTCAGGGGACCCACAGATACGCAGTATTTT. Translated, it gives CASSELVFRGPTDTQYF.